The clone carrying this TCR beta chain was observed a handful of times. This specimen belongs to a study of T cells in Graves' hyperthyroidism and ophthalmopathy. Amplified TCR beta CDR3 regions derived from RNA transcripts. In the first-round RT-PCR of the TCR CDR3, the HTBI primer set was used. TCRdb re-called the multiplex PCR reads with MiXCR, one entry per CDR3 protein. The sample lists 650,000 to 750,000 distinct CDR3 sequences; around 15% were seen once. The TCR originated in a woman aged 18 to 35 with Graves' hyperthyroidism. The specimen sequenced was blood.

Written as DNA, the CDR3 is TGTGCCAGTAGTCAAAGCAGGGGGCACTCCTACGAGCAGTACTTC. The encoded protein is CASSQSRGHSYEQYF. The chain uses TRBV19 and TRBJ2-7; 8 nucleotides match TRBD1. Germline V gene data show CDR1 as LNHDA and CDR2 as SQIVND (reference sequence). V was clipped by 5 bases and J by 0 bases; unmatched bases: 6. The CDR3 extends over 15 amino acids. Full variable domain (remainder filled in from reference TRBV19 and TRBJ2-7): DGGITQSPKYLFRKEGQNVTLSCEQNLNHDAMYWYRQDPGQGLRLIYYSQIVNDFQKGDIAEGYSVSREKKESFPLTVTSAQKNPTAFYLCASSQSRGHSYEQYFGPGTRLTVT.